The 7 T cell receptor beta chains below were found in one sample sequenced in a study of T cell responses to AZD1222 COVID-19 vaccine. Clones were read by immunoSEQ multiplex PCR, and TCRdb kept only the in-frame ones, dropping some. The data contain 100,000 to 120,000 clones, about nine tenths of them seen just once; the ten biggest clones take up about 2.5%. Sequencing was performed on peripheral blood, taken 28 days after the second AZD1222 dose. The origin of the receptors is an adult who received the AZD1222 COVID-19 vaccine.

V is TRBV7-3 and J is TRBJ1-1, with D uncertain. Germline lookup yields CDR1 SGHTA and CDR2 FQGTGA. This CDR3 comprises 15 residues. V dropped 0 bases and J dropped 0 bases, with 8 bases sitting between them. The CDR3 spells CASSLTSDLNTEAFF. In nucleotides, the CDR3 is TGTGCCAGCAGCTTAACGTCAGATCTGAACACTGAAGCTTTCTTT.

Details on this clone: Germline and junction disagree at one end, which may indicate a read error. The chain links TRBV3-1 (or the pseudogene TRBV3-2) to TRBJ1-2; D remains unclear. The CDR3 is 14 amino acids. CDR1 LGHDT and CDR2 YNNKEL come from the germline V gene (reference sequence). The CDR3: CASSQEAGYYGYTF. For the CDR3, the DNA is TGTGCCAGTAGCCAAGAGGCCGGTTACTATGGCTACACCTTC.

This clone was picked up a small number of times. This chain links TRBV5-1 with TRBJ1-2, with unresolved D. The CDR3 totals 13 residues. The germline V gene encodes CDR1 SGHRS and CDR2 YFSETQ. With 0 bases removed from V and 3 bases from J, the gap between germline ends came to 6 bases. The DNA for the CDR3 is TGCGCCAGCAGCTTGGACGGAGACTATGGCTACACCTTC. Translated: CASSLDGDYGYTF.

The rearrangement uses TRBV30 and TRBJ2-2; perhaps TRBD1 as D (7 bases). Between the trimmed V and J ends, which lost 7 bases and 5 bases, there was a span of 11 bases. This CDR3 is 12 amino acids long. Germline CDR1 GTSNPN, CDR2 SVGIG (reference sequence). CDR3 loop: CASRGETGELFF. CDR3 DNA: TGTGCCTCCAGGGGGGAGACCGGGGAGCTGTTTTTT.

The chain carries TRBV3-1 (or the pseudogene TRBV3-2) and TRBJ1-2; D ambiguous. Germline loops: CDR1 LGHDT, CDR2 YNNKEL (reference sequence). V lost 1 base and J 7 bases, leaving 16 bases between the germline ends. The CDR3 has 15 residues. DNA of the CDR3: TGTGCCAGCAGCCAAGGCTTTTCGGACCCCACTGGCTACACCTTC. Its translation is CASSQGFSDPTGYTF.

The rearrangement joins TRBV7-9 to TRBJ2-3, with a tentative D call TRBD2 (6 bases). The germline V and J ends were trimmed by 10 bases and 1 base, with 15 bases remaining between them. The germline V gene has CDR1 SEHNR and CDR2 FQNEAQ (reference sequence). This CDR3 is 14 amino acids long. The CDR3 DNA reads TGTGCCATCACCCCGGCTAGCGGCACAGATACGCAGTATTTT. This codes for CAITPASGTDTQYF.

This rearrangement joins TRBV18 to TRBJ1-6, with D perhaps matching TRBD1 (5 bases). The germline gives CDR1 KGHSH, CDR2 LQKENI. V was shortened by 4 bases and J by 4 bases, with 11 bases between the two germline ends. The CDR3 consists of 15 residues. This CDR3 reads CASSRDWVYNSPLHF. The CDR3 DNA follows: TGTGCCAGCTCACGGGACTGGGTTTATAATTCACCCCTCCACTTT.